This T cell receptor beta chain is drawn from a study of blood T cell repertoires in COVID-19. Study background: Both acute and convalescent COVID-19 samples were obtained from the United States, Italy and Spain. The cDNA or gDNA used as material had been derived from T cells, B-cell-depleted T cells, or PBMCs.

The CDR3 sequence is 13 residues long. V was clipped by 5 bases and J by 4 bases, with 8 bases between them. Germline CDR1 reads MNHEY; CDR2 reads SMNVEV (reference sequence). Methods used by the authors: Amplifying reference gene primers gave estimates of nucleated cell counts. Generated by immunoSEQ multiplex PCR, the TCRdb table keeps only in-frame clones and is missing some. V and J calls and clone size come straight from that table; D and trimming were deduced from the DNA. Of fewer than 90,000 clones in the sample, around 75% were seen once. This TCR was recovered from a man in his 70s with COVID-19, enrolled during active disease. This sequence joins TRBV27 and TRBJ1-4; D uncertain. Sequences were obtained from peripheral blood. DNA for the CDR3: TGTGCCAGCAGTACGACTTATAATGAAAAACTGTTTTTT. Protein product: CASSTTYNEKLFF. The entire variable domain, with the rest obtained from reference TRBV27 and TRBJ1-4, is as follows: EAQVTQNPRYLITVTGKKLTVTCSQNMNHEYMSWYRQDPGLGLRQIYYSMNVEVTDKGDVPEGYKVSRKEKRNFPLILESPSPNQTSLYFCASSTTYNEKLFFGSGTQLSVL.